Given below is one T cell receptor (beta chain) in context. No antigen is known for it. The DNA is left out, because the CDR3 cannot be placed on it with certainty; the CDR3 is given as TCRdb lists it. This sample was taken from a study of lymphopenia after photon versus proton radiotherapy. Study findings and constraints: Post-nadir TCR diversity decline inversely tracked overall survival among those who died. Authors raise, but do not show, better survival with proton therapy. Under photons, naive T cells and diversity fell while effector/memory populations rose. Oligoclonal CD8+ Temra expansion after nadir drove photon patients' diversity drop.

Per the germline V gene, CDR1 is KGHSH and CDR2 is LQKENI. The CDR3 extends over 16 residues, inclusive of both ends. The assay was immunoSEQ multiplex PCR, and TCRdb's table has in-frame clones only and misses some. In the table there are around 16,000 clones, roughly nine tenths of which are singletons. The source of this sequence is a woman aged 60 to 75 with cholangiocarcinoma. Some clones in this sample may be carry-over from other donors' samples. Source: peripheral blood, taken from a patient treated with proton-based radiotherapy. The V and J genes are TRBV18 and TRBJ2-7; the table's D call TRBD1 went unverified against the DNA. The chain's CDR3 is CASSPAFWGQGATMYF.